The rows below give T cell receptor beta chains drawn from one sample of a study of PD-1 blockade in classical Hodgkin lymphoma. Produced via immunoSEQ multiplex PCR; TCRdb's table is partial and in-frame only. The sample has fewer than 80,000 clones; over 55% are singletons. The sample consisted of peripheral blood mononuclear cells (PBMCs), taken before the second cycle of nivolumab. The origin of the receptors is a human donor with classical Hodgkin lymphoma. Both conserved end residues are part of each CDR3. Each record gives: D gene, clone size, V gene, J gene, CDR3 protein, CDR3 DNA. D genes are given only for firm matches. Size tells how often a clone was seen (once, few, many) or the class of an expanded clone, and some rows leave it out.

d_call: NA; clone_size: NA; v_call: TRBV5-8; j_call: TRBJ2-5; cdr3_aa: CASSEERTSQETQYF; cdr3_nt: TGTGCCAGCAGCGAGGAACGGACCTCACAAGAGACCCAGTACTTC
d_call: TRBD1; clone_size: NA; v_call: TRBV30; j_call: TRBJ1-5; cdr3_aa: CAWSASGTGFGNQPQHF; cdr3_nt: TGTGCCTGGAGTGCCTCCGGGACAGGGTTTGGCAATCAGCCCCAGCATTTT
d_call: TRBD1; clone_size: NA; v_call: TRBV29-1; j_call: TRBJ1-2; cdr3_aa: CSVSAGQGMGYGYTF; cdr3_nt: TGCAGCGTTTCTGCCGGACAGGGAATGGGCTATGGCTACACCTTC
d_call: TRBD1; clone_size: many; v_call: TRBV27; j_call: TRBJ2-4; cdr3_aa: CASSGQKNIQYF; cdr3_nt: TGTGCCAGCTCGGGACAGAAAAACATTCAGTACTTC
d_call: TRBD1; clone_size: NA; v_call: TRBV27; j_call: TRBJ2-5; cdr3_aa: CASSDRDRGLLETQYF; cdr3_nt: TGTGCCAGCAGTGACCGGGACAGGGGGCTCTTGGAGACCCAGTACTTC
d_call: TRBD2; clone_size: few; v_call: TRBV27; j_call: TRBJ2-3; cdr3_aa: CASSFHQGGGTDTQYF; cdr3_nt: TGTGCCAGCAGTTTCCATCAGGGAGGGGGCACAGATACGCAGTATTTT
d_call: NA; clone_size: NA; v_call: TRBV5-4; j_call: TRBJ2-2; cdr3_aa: CASSLAPGANTGELFF; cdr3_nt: TGTGCCAGCAGCTTGGCTCCAGGGGCGAACACCGGGGAGCTGTTTTTT
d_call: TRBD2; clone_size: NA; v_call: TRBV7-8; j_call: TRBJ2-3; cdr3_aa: CASSYRLAGSRFAQYF; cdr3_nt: TGTGCCAGCAGCTACCGACTAGCGGGGAGTCGATTTGCGCAGTATTTT
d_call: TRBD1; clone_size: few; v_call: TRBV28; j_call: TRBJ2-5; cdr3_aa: CASSFGTGGGETQYF; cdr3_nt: TGTGCCAGCAGTTTCGGGACAGGGGGCGGCGAGACCCAGTACTTC
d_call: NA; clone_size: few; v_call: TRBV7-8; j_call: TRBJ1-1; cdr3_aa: CASSSVRGVNTEAFF; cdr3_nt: TGTGCCAGCAGCTCCGTCCGGGGGGTCAACACTGAAGCTTTCTTT
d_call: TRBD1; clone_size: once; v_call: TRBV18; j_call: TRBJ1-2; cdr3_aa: CASSPGDRAIYGYTF; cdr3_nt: TGTGCCAGCTCACCAGGGGACAGGGCCATCTATGGCTACACCTTC
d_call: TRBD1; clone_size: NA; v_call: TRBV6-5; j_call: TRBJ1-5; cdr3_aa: CASSSGTGGFQPQHF; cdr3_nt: TGTGCCAGCAGCTCTGGGACAGGGGGCTTTCAGCCCCAGCATTTT
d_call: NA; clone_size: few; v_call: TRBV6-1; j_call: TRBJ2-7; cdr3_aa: CASSEWSSVGSGYEQYF; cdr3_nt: TGTGCCAGCAGTGAATGGTCCTCGGTCGGGTCCGGCTACGAGCAGTACTTC
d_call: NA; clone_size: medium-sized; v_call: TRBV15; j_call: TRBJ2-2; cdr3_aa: CATSRLGLYTGELFF; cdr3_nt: TGTGCCACCAGCAGATTGGGACTTTACACCGGGGAGCTGTTTTTT
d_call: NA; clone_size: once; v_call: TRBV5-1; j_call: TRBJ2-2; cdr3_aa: CASRHGATGELFF; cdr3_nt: TGCGCCAGCAGACATGGGGCCACCGGGGAGCTGTTTTTT
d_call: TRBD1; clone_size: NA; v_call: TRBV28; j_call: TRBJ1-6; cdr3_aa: CASSFRGQSPLHF; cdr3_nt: TGTGCCAGCAGTTTCAGGGGGCAATCACCCCTCCACTTT
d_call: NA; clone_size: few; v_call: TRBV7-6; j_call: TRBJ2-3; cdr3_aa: CASSLGAGALTDTQYF; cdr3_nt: TGTGCCAGCAGCTTAGGGGCTGGAGCCCTCACAGATACGCAGTATTTT
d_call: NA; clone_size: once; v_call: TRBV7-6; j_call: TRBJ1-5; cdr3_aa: CASSSGSSQPQHF; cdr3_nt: TGTGCCAGCAGCTCAGGGTCTTCTCAGCCCCAGCATTTT
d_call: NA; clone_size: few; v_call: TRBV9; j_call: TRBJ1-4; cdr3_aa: CASSAGQDNEKLFF; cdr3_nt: TGTGCCAGCAGCGCGGGACAAGATAATGAAAAACTGTTTTTT
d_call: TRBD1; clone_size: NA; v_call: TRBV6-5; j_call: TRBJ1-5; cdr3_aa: CASRPTGVSNQPQHF; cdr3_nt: TGTGCCAGCAGGCCAACAGGGGTGAGCAATCAGCCCCAGCATTTT
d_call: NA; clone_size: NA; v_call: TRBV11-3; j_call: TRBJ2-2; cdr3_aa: CASSLLSGWVTGELFF; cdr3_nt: TGTGCCAGCAGCTTACTCTCAGGGTGGGTCACCGGGGAGCTGTTTTTT
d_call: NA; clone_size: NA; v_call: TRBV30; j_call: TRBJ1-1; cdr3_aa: CAWSTGLSNTEAFF; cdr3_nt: TGTGCCTGGAGTACAGGACTATCGAACACTGAAGCTTTCTTT
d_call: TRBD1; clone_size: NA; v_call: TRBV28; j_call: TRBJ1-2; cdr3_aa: CASTGYGTGASNYGYTF; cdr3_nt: TGTGCCAGCACGGGGTACGGGACAGGGGCCTCTAACTATGGCTACACCTTC
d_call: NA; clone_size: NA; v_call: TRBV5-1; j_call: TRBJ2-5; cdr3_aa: CASSWRGDRVETQYF; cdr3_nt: TGCGCCAGCAGCTGGAGGGGCGACAGGGTAGAGACCCAGTACTTC
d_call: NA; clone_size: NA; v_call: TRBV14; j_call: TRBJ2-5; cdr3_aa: CASNQGGIQETQYF; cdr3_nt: TGTGCCAGCAACCAAGGGGGGATCCAAGAGACCCAGTACTTC
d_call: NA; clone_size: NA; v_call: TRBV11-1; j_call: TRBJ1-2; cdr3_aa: CASSLPGQVVVDGYTF; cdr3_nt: TGTGCCAGCAGCTTGCCGGGACAAGTGGTAGTCGATGGCTACACCTTC
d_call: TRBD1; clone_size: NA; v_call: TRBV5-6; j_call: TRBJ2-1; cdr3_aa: CASSLIEDRVRKGNEQFF; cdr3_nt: TGTGCCAGCAGCTTGATCGAAGACAGGGTTCGAAAAGGCAATGAGCAGTTCTTC
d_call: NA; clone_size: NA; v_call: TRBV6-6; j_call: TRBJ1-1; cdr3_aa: CASSYLDNEAFF; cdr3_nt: TGTGCCAGCAGTTACTTGGACAATGAAGCTTTCTTT
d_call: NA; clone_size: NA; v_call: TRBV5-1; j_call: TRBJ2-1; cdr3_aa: CASSLREGGEQFF; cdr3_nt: TGCGCCAGCAGCTTGAGAGAGGGTGGTGAGCAGTTCTTC
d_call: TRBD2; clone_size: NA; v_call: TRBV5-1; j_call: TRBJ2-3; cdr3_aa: CASSLLAGVGTDTQYF; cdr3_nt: TGCGCCAGCAGCCTTCTAGCGGGAGTCGGCACAGATACGCAGTATTTT
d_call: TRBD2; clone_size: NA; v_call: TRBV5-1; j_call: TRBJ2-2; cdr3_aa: CASSLAGAHTGELFF; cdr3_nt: TGCGCCAGCAGCTTAGCGGGAGCTCACACCGGGGAGCTGTTTTTT
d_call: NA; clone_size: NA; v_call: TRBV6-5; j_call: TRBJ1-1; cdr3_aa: CASSYGVPIAEAFF; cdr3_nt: TGTGCCAGCAGTTACGGGGTCCCAATTGCTGAAGCTTTCTTT
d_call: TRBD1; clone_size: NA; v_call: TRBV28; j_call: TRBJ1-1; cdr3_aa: CASSPTGAQNTEAFF; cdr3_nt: TGTGCCAGCAGTCCTACAGGGGCCCAGAACACTGAAGCTTTCTTT
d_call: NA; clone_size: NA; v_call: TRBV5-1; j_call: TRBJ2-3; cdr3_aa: CASSLERHGSYTDTQYF; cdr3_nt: TGCGCCAGCAGCTTGGAAAGACACGGCAGTTACACAGATACGCAGTATTTT
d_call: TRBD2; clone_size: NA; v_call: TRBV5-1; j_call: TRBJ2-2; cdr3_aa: CASSFSGRSTGELFF; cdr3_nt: TGCGCCAGCAGCTTCAGCGGGAGAAGCACCGGGGAGCTGTTTTTT
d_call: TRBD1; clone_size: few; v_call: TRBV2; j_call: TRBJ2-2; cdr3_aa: CARDRGNTGELFF; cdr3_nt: TGTGCCAGAGACAGGGGAAACACCGGGGAGCTGTTTTTT
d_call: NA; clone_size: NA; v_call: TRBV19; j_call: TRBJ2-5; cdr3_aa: CASSEHRGETQYF; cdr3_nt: TGTGCCAGTAGTGAGCACAGAGGAGAGACCCAGTACTTC
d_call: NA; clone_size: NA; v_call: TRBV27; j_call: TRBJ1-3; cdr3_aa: CASSLGETDSPKSTIYF; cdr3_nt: TGTGCCAGCAGTTTAGGGGAAACGGATTCTCCTAAGTCCACCATATATTTT
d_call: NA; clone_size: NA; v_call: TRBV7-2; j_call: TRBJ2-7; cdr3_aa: CASSLDSDGQNGGEQYF; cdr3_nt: TGTGCCAGCAGCTTAGATAGTGACGGTCAGAACGGCGGCGAGCAGTACTTC
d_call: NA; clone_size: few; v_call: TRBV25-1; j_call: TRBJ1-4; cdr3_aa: CASSPLDRPNEKLFF; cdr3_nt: TGTGCCAGCAGCCCACTCGACAGGCCTAATGAAAAACTGTTTTTT
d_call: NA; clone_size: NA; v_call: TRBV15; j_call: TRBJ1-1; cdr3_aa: CATSRGRQGLNTEAFF; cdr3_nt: TGTGCCACCAGCAGAGGCCGTCAGGGTTTGAACACTGAAGCTTTCTTT
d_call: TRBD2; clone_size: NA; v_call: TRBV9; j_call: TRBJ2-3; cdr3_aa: CASSVFSGGRDTQYF; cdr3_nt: TGTGCCAGCAGCGTATTCAGCGGGGGAAGGGATACGCAGTATTTT
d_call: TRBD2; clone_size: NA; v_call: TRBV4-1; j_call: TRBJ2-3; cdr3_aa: CASSQGAAGGTDTQYF; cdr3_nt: TGCGCCAGCAGCCAAGGGGCGGCGGGGGGCACAGATACGCAGTATTTT
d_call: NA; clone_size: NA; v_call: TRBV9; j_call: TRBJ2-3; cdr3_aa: CASTSGGSTDTQYF; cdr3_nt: TGTGCCAGCACCTCCGGGGGAAGCACAGATACGCAGTATTTT
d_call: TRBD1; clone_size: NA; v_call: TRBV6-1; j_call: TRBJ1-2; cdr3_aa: CASSEPMNRGDGYTF; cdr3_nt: TGTGCCAGCAGTGAGCCAATGAACAGGGGCGATGGCTACACCTTC
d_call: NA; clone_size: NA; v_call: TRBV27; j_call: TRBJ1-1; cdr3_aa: CAAGANTEAFF; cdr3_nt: TGTGCCGCGGGGGCGAACACTGAAGCTTTCTTT